This T cell receptor beta chain is from a study of blood T cell repertoires in COVID-19. Overall study: Researchers got acute and convalescent COVID-19 samples from the United States, Italy and Spain.

In the study's own analysis: Amplification with reference gene primers provided the estimates of nucleated cell counts. Method: immunoSEQ multiplex PCR; TCRdb's copy keeps in-frame clones and lacks some. D and trimming come from the DNA, and the V and J calls and clone size come from that table. This table holds approximately 390,000 clones, about 89% found once. Germline lookup yields CDR1 SGHNT and CDR2 YYREEE (reference sequence). The CDR3 runs 13 residues. With 3 bases clipped from V and 3 bases from J, the junction kept 2 bases outside the gene matches. Seattle patients were enrolled during active infection and followed longitudinally. This clone was seen a handful of times.

Source material: peripheral blood. The rearrangement joins TRBV5-4 to TRBJ2-7; 8 bases agree with TRBD1. This TCR was recovered from a woman aged 60-70 years with COVID-19, enrolled during active disease. The CDR3: CASSSDRDYEQYF. CDR3 coding DNA: TGTGCCAGCAGCTCGGACAGGGACTACGAGCAGTACTTC.